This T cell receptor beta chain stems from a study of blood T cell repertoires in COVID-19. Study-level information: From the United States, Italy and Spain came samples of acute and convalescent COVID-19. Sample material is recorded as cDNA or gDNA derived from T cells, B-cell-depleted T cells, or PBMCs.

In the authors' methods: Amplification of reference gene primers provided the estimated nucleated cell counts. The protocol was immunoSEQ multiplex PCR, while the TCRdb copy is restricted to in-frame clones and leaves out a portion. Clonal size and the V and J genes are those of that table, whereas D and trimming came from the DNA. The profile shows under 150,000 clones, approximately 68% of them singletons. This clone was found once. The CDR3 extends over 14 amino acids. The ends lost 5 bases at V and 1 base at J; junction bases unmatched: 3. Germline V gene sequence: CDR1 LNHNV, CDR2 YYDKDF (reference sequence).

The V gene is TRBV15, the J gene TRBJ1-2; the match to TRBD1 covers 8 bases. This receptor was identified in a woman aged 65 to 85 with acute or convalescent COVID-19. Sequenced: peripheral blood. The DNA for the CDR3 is TGTGCCACCAGCGGACAGGGTGGTAACTATGGCTACACCTTC. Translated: CATSGQGGNYGYTF.